This TCR beta chain was observed in a study of blood T cell repertoires in COVID-19. Across the study: Acute and convalescent COVID-19 specimens originated in the United States, Italy and Spain. T cells, B-cell-depleted T cells, or PBMCs provided the cDNA or gDNA that served as material.

As originally analysed: The assay estimated nucleated cells by amplifying reference gene primers. The assay was immunoSEQ multiplex PCR, and TCRdb's table has in-frame clones only and misses some. D and trimming were read from the DNA, whereas the V and J calls and clone size are those reported in that table. This sample has about 45,000 clones, with 90% found just once. The origin of this receptor is a man between 65 and 85 years old with active COVID-19. The sequenced sample was peripheral blood.

CDR3 coding DNA: TGTGCCATCAGTGAGCCCGATCAGCCCCAGCATTTT. Encoded protein: CAISEPDQPQHF. The rearrangement uses TRBV10-3 and TRBJ1-5, with unresolved D. Trimming removed 2 bases from V and 5 bases from J, with 4 bases in between. The CDR3 sequence is 12 residues long. Looked up from germline, CDR1 is ENHRY and CDR2 is SYGVKD.